This T cell receptor beta chain was obtained from a study of post-analysis software for immune sequencing data. General observations from the study: The study found TRBV5-6, TRBV5-1 and TRBV20-1 among a handful of TRBV segments more frequent in patients than controls. Versus controls, multiple sclerosis patients showed significantly lower diversity (normalized Chao1).

The germline gives CDR1 DFQATT, CDR2 SNEGSKA (reference sequence). The CDR3 extends over 16 amino acids. Unique-molecular-identifier-tagged TCR beta cDNA libraries were used. TCRdb called the PCR reads again in MiXCR, with one record for every CDR3 protein. The data show about 770,000 distinct CDR3 sequences, roughly 46% seen once. About this clonotype itself: Its antigen is as yet unknown.

The chain links TRBV20-1 to TRBJ2-5, with 7 bases fitting TRBD2. With the DNA end fitting TRBJ2-7 better, the J assignment may be wrong. The sample comprised blood. The receptor was isolated from a girl between 5 and 17 years old with multiple sclerosis. The CDR3 sequence is CSARDFGGRSVYEQYF. The CDR3 nucleotides are TGCAGTGCTAGAGATTTCGGCGGGAGATCAGTATACGAGCAGTACTTC.